These 14 T cell receptor beta chains were sequenced from one sample in a study of a mutant IDH1 vaccine in newly diagnosed glioma. Time point: week 5, during vaccination. The content of each vaccine dose was 300 ug of mutant IDH1 20-mer peptide, and topical imiquimod accompanied it. The repertoire was sequenced with immunoSEQ multiplex PCR; TCRdb's copy has only in-frame clones and lacks some. The table includes fewer than 35,000 clones, about 56% detected once. These receptors lack a known antigen. The sequencing used PBMCs, collected from a glioma patient whose treatment included an IDH1 peptide vaccine. Every receptor here comes from a woman aged 18-29 years with glioma.

The rearrangement joins TRBV7-9 to TRBJ2-1; no clear D. Trimming removed 6 bases at V and 5 bases at J, with 17 bases between. CDR1 is SEHNR and CDR2 is FQNEAQ in the germline V gene (reference sequence). The CDR3 runs to 15 residues. The CDR3 reads CASSGERGRNNEQFF. As DNA, the CDR3 is TGTGCCAGCAGTGGCGAAAGAGGAAGAAACAATGAGCAGTTCTTC. The full variable domain, with the rest looked up from reference TRBV7-9 and TRBJ2-1, is DTGVSQNPRHKITKRGQNVTFRCDPISEHNRLYWYRQTLGQGPEFLTYFQNEAQLEKSRLLSDRFSAERPKGSFSTLEIQRTEQGDSAMYLCASSGERGRNNEQFFGPGTRLTVL.

A single count supports this clone. The genes are TRBV7-6 and TRBJ2-1; TRBD2 might be the D (6 bases). Between the trimmed V and J ends, which lost 4 bases and 0 bases, there was a span of 10 bases. Germline loops: CDR1 SGHVS, CDR2 FNYEAQ. The length of the CDR3 is 15 residues. In DNA, the CDR3 is TGTGCCAGCAGCTCTCTAGCGAGCTCCTACAATGAGCAGTTCTTC. This encodes CASSSLASSYNEQFF.

The rearrangement links TRBV27 to TRBJ1-6; 7 bases are shared with TRBD1. Germline trimming cut 5 bases from V and 3 bases from J; bases unmatched to any gene: 10. CDR3 length: 17 residues. Germline lookup yields CDR1 MNHEY and CDR2 SMNVEV (reference sequence). CDR3 in amino acids: CASSPDRVRSYNSPLHF. DNA for the CDR3: TGTGCCAGCAGTCCAGACAGGGTTCGAAGCTATAATTCACCCCTCCACTTT.

This clone was picked up a small number of times. This sequence joins TRBV6-5 and TRBJ1-3, with 7 bases aligning to TRBD1. With 6 bases clipped from V and 3 bases from J, the junction kept 8 bases outside the gene matches. Germline lookup yields CDR1 MNHEY and CDR2 SVGAGI. The CDR3 has 15 residues. The CDR3 nucleotides are TGTGCCAGCAGCCGCGAGACAGGGAGTGGAAACACCATATATTTT. Translating gives CASSRETGSGNTIYF.

This clone was found a few times. Other DNA sequences in the same sample also yield this CDR3. The V call is TRBV6-5, the J call TRBJ2-7; TRBD2 matches 8 bases. CDR1 and CDR2 from the germline V gene are MNHEY and SVGAGI. Trimming at V came to 1 base and at J to 9 bases, leaving 5 bases not matched to a gene. This CDR3 comprises 13 residues. For the CDR3, the DNA is TGTGCCAGCAGTTACTATCGGGCGGGGGGGCAGTACTTC. This codes for CASSYYRAGGQYF.

In nucleotides, the CDR3 is TGTGCCAGCGCATATATAGCGGGAGGACTGAGGGAGCAGTTCTTC. Its protein product is CASAYIAGGLREQFF. The rearrangement uses TRBV28 and TRBJ2-1; 10 nucleotides align to TRBD2. Unmatched junction bases numbered 14, after V lost 8 bases and J lost 10 bases. In germline, CDR1 is MDHEN, CDR2 SYDVKM. CDR3 length: 15 residues.

CDR3 bases: TGTGCCAGCAGTTACTCGATACAGGGGGCAGGTGGCTACACCTTC. Encoded protein: CASSYSIQGAGGYTF. This chain uses TRBV6-5 with TRBJ1-2; 9 bases line up with TRBD1. CDR3 length equals 15 residues. The germline gives CDR1 MNHEY, CDR2 SVGAGI. V was pared by 0 bases and J by 7 bases, with 6 bases of the junction left unmatched.

J is TRBJ2-1 and V is TRBV30; a possible D gene is TRBD1 (5 bases). This CDR3 contains 11 residues. Germline CDR1 and CDR2: GTSNPN and SVGIG (reference sequence). Trimming left V 5 bases short and J 7 bases short, with 9 bases between. Here the CDR3 reads CAWSRGNEQFF. The CDR3 nucleotides are TGTGCCTGGTCTAGGGGTAATGAGCAGTTCTTC. The full variable domain, completed using reference TRBV30 and TRBJ2-1, is SQTIHQWPATLVQPVGSPLSLECTVEGTSNPNLYWYRQAAGRGLQLLFYSVGIGQISSEVPQNLSASRPQDRQFILSSKKLLLSDSGFYLCAWSRGNEQFFGPGTRLTVL.

The chain is built from TRBV7-9 and TRBJ2-7, with D tentatively TRBD1 (5 bases). The CDR3 contains 12 residues. Looked up from germline, CDR1 is SEHNR and CDR2 is FQNEAQ (reference sequence). Trimming took off 0 bases at V and 6 bases at J, with 6 bases between the two ends. CDR3 nucleotide sequence: TGTGCCAGCAGCTTAGCAGGGGTCGAGCAGTACTTC. It is translated as CASSLAGVEQYF.

This clone has more than one count but fewer than ten. V usage is TRBV19 and J usage is TRBJ1-2; perhaps TRBD1 as D (5 bases). Germline V gene lookup returns CDR1 LNHDA and CDR2 SQIVND (reference sequence). The germline V and J ends were trimmed by 7 bases and 6 bases, with 15 bases remaining between them. CDR3 size: 13 residues. In nucleotides, the CDR3 is TGTGCCAGTACCGAAGGGAGGGGCCATGGCTACACCTTC. As protein: CASTEGRGHGYTF. Together with reference TRBV19 and TRBJ1-2, the CDR3 gives the full variable domain: DGGITQSPKYLFRKEGQNVTLSCEQNLNHDAMYWYRQDPGQGLRLIYYSQIVNDFQKGDIAEGYSVSREKKESFPLTVTSAQKNPTAFYLCASTEGRGHGYTFGSGTRLTVV.

The chain is built from TRBV9 and TRBJ1-1; 7 bases agree with TRBD1. There are 16 residues in the CDR3. Trimming removed 3 bases from V and 0 bases from J; junction bases left unmatched: 8. Germline V gene lookup returns CDR1 SGDLS and CDR2 YYNGEE. CDR3 sequence: CASSARTGTMNTEAFF. Here the CDR3 DNA reads TGTGCCAGCAGCGCTCGGACAGGTACCATGAACACTGAAGCTTTCTTT.

The rearrangement uses TRBV7-2 and TRBJ1-3, with D possibly being TRBD1 (5 bases). The CDR3 covers 17 residues. Germline V gene sequence: CDR1 SGHTA, CDR2 FQGNSA. The V end lost 5 bases, the J end lost 0 bases, and 17 bases lay between the germline ends. For the CDR3, the DNA is TGTGCCAGCAGCCCACAAGGGGCCCTAACCTCTGGAAACACCATATATTTT. Translating gives CASSPQGALTSGNTIYF. Variable domain in full (rest from reference TRBV7-2 and TRBJ1-3): GAGVSQSPSNKVTEKGKDVELRCDPISGHTALYWYRQSLGQGLEFLIYFQGNSAPDKSGLPSDRFSAERTGGSVSTLTIQRTQQEDSAVYLCASSPQGALTSGNTIYFGEGSWLTVV.

The CDR3, as DNA: TGTGCCAGCAGTTACTATAGAACTAGCACAGATACGCAGTATTTT. Amino acid sequence: CASSYYRTSTDTQYF. This chain uses TRBV27 with TRBJ2-3; no firm D call. Trimming took 4 bases from V and 0 from J, leaving 11 bases between them. From germline, CDR1 is MNHEY and CDR2 SMNVEV (reference sequence). The CDR3 runs to 15 residues.

The table lists this clone with a few counts. CDR3 sequence (DNA): TGTGCCAGCCAACTGGGGATGAACACTGAAGCTTTCTTT. This translates into CASQLGMNTEAFF. V and J are TRBV2 and TRBJ1-1; no clear D. From germline, CDR1 is SNHLY and CDR2 FYNNEI. Trimming stripped 8 bases from V and 0 bases from J, with 10 bases between. The CDR3 sequence is 13 residues long.